This TCR beta chain is from a study of shared clonotypes between healthy human individuals. Naive CD8 cells, CD45RO-negative and positively selected for CCR7, excluded terminally differentiated effector memory CD45RA+ cells. HIV-negative, healthy adults without recent acute infections or vaccinations were the donors. For this clone: What it binds is not known.

The CDR3 spans 14 residues. Germline values: CDR1 SGHAT, CDR2 FQDESV (reference sequence). Between the trimmed V and J ends, which lost 2 bases and 4 bases, there was a span of 9 bases. Study findings and constraints: Naive subsets, compared against memory subsets, generally had larger estimated richness values.

Sequencing was performed with immunoSEQ multiplex PCR; in TCRdb, only in-frame clones are kept and a portion is missing. The sample has 500,000 to 700,000 clones, 90% to 95% seen once. Sequenced material: naive CD8+ T cells sorted from blood. This sequence originates from a woman under 40 in good health. The gene calls are TRBV11-1 and TRBJ1-3; D not resolved. The CDR3 loop is CASSLTGLGNTIYF. CDR3 sequence (DNA): TGTGCCAGCAGCTTAACCGGTCTGGGAAACACCATATATTTT.